The present T cell receptor beta chain was sequenced within a study of T cell repertoires in cytomegalovirus infection. Via MiXCR, TCRdb re-called the reads, giving one row per CDR3 protein. Of roughly 500,000 distinct CDR3 sequences listed, approximately 11% are singletons. This CDR3 has 11 amino acids. Trimming took off 1 base at V and 11 bases at J, with 8 bases between the two ends. Germline values: CDR1 SEHNR, CDR2 FQNEAQ (reference sequence). There are many counts of this clonotype. Sequenced input: PBMCs. The sequence derives from a human donor in good health (CMV status not recorded). Some clones in this sample may be carry-over from other donors' samples. V usage is TRBV7-9 and J usage is TRBJ1-1; D not resolved. The CDR3 coding sequence is TGTGCCAGCAGCTTAGATGAGTGGGCTTTCTTT. Residues: CASSLDEWAFF.